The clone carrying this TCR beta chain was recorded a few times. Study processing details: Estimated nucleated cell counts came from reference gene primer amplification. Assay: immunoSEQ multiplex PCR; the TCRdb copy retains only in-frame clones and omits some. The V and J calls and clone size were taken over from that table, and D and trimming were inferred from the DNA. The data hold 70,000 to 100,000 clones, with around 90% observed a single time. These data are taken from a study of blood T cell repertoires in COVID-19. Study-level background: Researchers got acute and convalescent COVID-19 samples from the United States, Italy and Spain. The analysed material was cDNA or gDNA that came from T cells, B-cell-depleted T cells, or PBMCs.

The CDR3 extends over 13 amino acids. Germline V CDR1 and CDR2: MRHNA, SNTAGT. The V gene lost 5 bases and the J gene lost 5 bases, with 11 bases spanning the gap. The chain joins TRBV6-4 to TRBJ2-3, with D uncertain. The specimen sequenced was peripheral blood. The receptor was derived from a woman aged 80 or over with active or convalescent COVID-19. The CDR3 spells CASSSFPGDTQYF. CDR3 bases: TGTGCCAGCAGTTCCTTCCCCGGAGATACGCAGTATTTT.